Listed below are T cell receptor beta chains from one sample, sequenced in a study of blood T cell repertoires in COVID-19. Using immunoSEQ multiplex PCR, the repertoire was profiled, and TCRdb retains in-frame clones only, with some absent. The sample consists of about 190,000 clones, around nine tenths of them appearing once. Sequenced sample: peripheral blood. Source of these receptors: a human donor in a cohort sampled during active COVID-19. Both conserved end residues are part of each CDR3. Each record gives: clone size, V gene, D gene, CDR3 length, J gene, CDR3 protein, CDR3 DNA. A D gene is named only where the DNA matches it firmly. Only some rows state a clone size, as once, few, many or a class for expanded clones.

>.|TRBV28|.|13|TRBJ2-7
CASSLTRTRGQYF
TGTGCCAGCAGCCTAACAAGGACCCGGGGGCAGTACTTC
>.|TRBV7-2|.|15|TRBJ1-5
CASSFNSGSWQPQHF
TGTGCCAGCAGCTTCAACTCCGGGTCCTGGCAGCCCCAGCATTTT
>.|TRBV28|.|14|TRBJ1-2
CASSLWQGGYGYTF
TGTGCCAGCAGTTTGTGGCAGGGTGGCTATGGCTACACCTTC
>.|TRBV6-5|TRBD1|14|TRBJ1-1
CASSWTGGRTEAFF
TGTGCCAGCAGTTGGACAGGGGGGCGCACTGAAGCTTTCTTT
>.|TRBV12-3/TRBV12-4|.|13|TRBJ2-7
CASSFPGSYEQYF
TGTGCCAGCAGCTTCCCGGGTTCCTACGAGCAGTACTTC
>.|TRBV20-1|.|11|TRBJ2-7
CSAQVSYEQYF
TGCAGTGCCCAGGTGAGCTACGAGCAGTACTTC
>.|TRBV28|TRBD1|16|TRBJ1-1
CASSQRQGRMNTEAFF
TGTGCCAGCAGTCAGCGACAGGGAAGAATGAACACTGAAGCTTTCTTT
>.|TRBV19|TRBD1|15|TRBJ1-2
CASSAGTGGSYGYTF
TGTGCCAGTAGCGCCGGGACAGGGGGCAGCTATGGCTACACCTTC
>.|TRBV15|.|15|TRBJ2-7
CATSREAAPEYEQYF
TGTGCCACCAGCAGAGAGGCGGCCCCAGAATACGAGCAGTACTTC
>few|TRBV5-6|TRBD1|15|TRBJ1-6
CASSLRQGVNSPLHF
TGTGCCAGCAGCTTGCGGCAGGGGGTGAATTCACCCCTCCACTTT
>.|TRBV18|.|15|TRBJ2-7
CASSPLGLQGYEQYF
TGTGCCAGCTCACCACTGGGATTACAGGGCTACGAGCAGTACTTC
>.|TRBV4-3|.|13|TRBJ1-4
CASSPNLNEKLFF
TGCGCCAGCAGCCCCAACCTAAATGAAAAACTGTTTTTT
>.|TRBV5-1|.|15|TRBJ1-6
CASSSTGVYNSPLHF
TGCGCCAGCAGCTCGACCGGGGTCTATAATTCACCCCTCCACTTT
>.|TRBV11-2|.|14|TRBJ2-5
CASSLNGRGETQYF
TGTGCCAGCTCACTTAACGGGAGAGGAGAGACCCAGTACTTC
>.|TRBV2|.|13|TRBJ1-5
CASCTDNNQPQHF
TGTGCCAGCTGCACAGATAACAATCAGCCCCAGCATTTT
>.|TRBV10-3|TRBD1|17|TRBJ2-2
CAIRPGQGPSNTGELFF
TGTGCCATCAGGCCGGGACAGGGGCCCTCTAACACCGGGGAGCTGTTTTTT
>.|TRBV10-2|.|14|TRBJ1-4
CASSQQGSAEKLFF
TGCGCCAGCAGCCAACAGGGTTCAGCTGAAAAACTGTTTTTT
>.|TRBV27|TRBD1|15|TRBJ1-2
CASSFTGTGSYGYTF
TGTGCCAGCAGTTTCACCGGGACAGGGTCGTATGGCTACACCTTC
>once|TRBV6-2/TRBV6-3|.|17|TRBJ2-6
CASTPNLGSSGANVLTF
TGTGCCAGCACCCCGAACCTCGGTAGCTCTGGGGCCAACGTCCTGACTTTC
>.|TRBV4-2|TRBD2|19|TRBJ2-3
CASSQDPALGGRSADTQYF
TGTGCCAGCAGCCAAGATCCTGCGCTGGGCGGGAGGAGCGCAGATACGCAGTATTTT
>.|TRBV3-1/TRBV3-2|.|14|TRBJ2-5
CASSPSGPQETQYF
TGTGCCAGCAGCCCGAGCGGCCCCCAAGAGACCCAGTACTTC
>once|TRBV2|.|15|TRBJ1-2
CASRGEGRGNYGYTF
TGTGCCAGCAGAGGGGAAGGGCGCGGTAACTATGGCTACACCTTC
>.|TRBV7-2|TRBD1|17|TRBJ1-3
CASSREGTGGSGNTIYF
TGTGCCAGCAGCCGCGAGGGGACAGGGGGCTCTGGAAACACCATATATTTT
>.|TRBV7-2|TRBD2|15|TRBJ2-1
CASSPGTSRVNEQFF
TGTGCCAGCAGCCCCGGGACTAGCAGGGTCAATGAGCAGTTCTTC
>.|TRBV27|TRBD2|15|TRBJ2-1
CASSLSSGTYNEQFF
TGTGCCAGCAGTTTATCTAGCGGGACCTACAATGAGCAGTTCTTC
>.|TRBV27|.|14|TRBJ2-1
CASSWDFYGNEQFF
TGTGCCAGCAGTTGGGACTTTTACGGCAATGAGCAGTTCTTC
>.|TRBV9|TRBD2|16|TRBJ2-7
CASSPTSRLAGGEQYF
TGTGCCAGCAGCCCCACCTCACGACTAGCGGGCGGCGAGCAGTACTTC
>.|TRBV7-9|.|13|TRBJ1-6
CASSYREESPLHF
TGTGCCAGCAGCTACAGGGAAGAATCACCCCTCCACTTT
>.|TRBV5-1|.|11|TRBJ2-5
CASSLAVTQYF
TGCGCCAGCAGCTTGGCGGTGACCCAGTACTTC
>.|TRBV6-7|TRBD2|20|TRBJ2-2
CASSYPQFVSSGANTGELFF
TGTGCCAGCAGTTACCCCCAATTTGTATCTAGCGGAGCGAACACCGGGGAGCTGTTTTTT
>.|TRBV5-1|.|15|TRBJ1-5
CASSLAGQPNQPQHF
TGCGCCAGCAGCTTGGCCGGACAGCCAAATCAGCCCCAGCATTTT
>.|TRBV6-2/TRBV6-3|TRBD1|18|TRBJ2-4
CASSLPPETGTRRNIQYF
TGTGCCAGCAGTCTCCCCCCGGAGACAGGGACCCGCCGGAACATTCAGTACTTC
>once|TRBV9|TRBD2|17|TRBJ2-5
CASSVASGSSIAETQYF
TGTGCCAGCAGCGTGGCTAGCGGGAGTAGCATAGCGGAGACCCAGTACTTC
>.|TRBV4-2|TRBD2|17|TRBJ2-5
CASSPSTSTKYQETQYF
TGTGCCAGCAGTCCTTCGACTAGCACAAAGTACCAAGAGACCCAGTACTTC
>.|TRBV4-2|TRBD1|15|TRBJ2-2
CASSLDRAHTGELFF
TGTGCCAGCAGCCTCGACAGGGCCCACACCGGGGAGCTGTTTTTT
>.|TRBV4-2|.|16|TRBJ1-2
CASSQDLPGEVNGYTF
TGTGCCAGCAGCCAAGATCTCCCGGGGGAAGTTAATGGCTACACCTTC
>.|TRBV5-6|TRBD1|16|TRBJ1-5
CASSWRGQGGNQPQHF
TGTGCCAGCAGTTGGAGAGGACAGGGGGGCAATCAGCCCCAGCATTTT
>.|TRBV5-4|TRBD2|14|TRBJ2-5
CASSLPGGQETQYF
TGTGCCAGCAGCTTGCCCGGGGGGCAAGAGACCCAGTACTTC
>.|TRBV2|.|11|TRBJ2-7
CARSSGYEQYF
TGTGCCAGATCCAGCGGGTACGAGCAGTACTTC
>.|TRBV3-1/TRBV3-2|.|12|TRBJ2-5
CASSQNEVTQYF
TGTGCCAGCAGTCAGAACGAGGTGACCCAGTACTTC
>.|TRBV18|TRBD1|17|TRBJ1-1
CASSPTGTGEVGAEAFF
TGTGCCAGCTCACCAACCGGGACAGGGGAGGTTGGCGCTGAAGCTTTCTTT
>.|TRBV5-1|TRBD1|16|TRBJ2-2
CASRTGQVLGSGELFF
TGCGCCAGCAGGACCGGACAGGTCCTGGGGAGCGGGGAGCTGTTTTTT
>.|TRBV5-4|.|15|TRBJ2-5
CASSLGQADQETQYF
TGTGCCAGCAGCTTGGGCCAGGCAGATCAAGAGACCCAGTACTTC
>few|TRBV20-1|.|13|TRBJ1-1
CSASKGMNTEAFF
TGCAGTGCTAGTAAGGGGATGAACACTGAAGCTTTCTTT
>.|TRBV13|.|15|TRBJ1-2
CASTRRQTVNYGYTF
TGTGCCAGCACCCGTCGTCAGACAGTGAACTATGGCTACACCTTC
>.|TRBV24-1|.|17|TRBJ2-1
CATSDPKGQGISNEQFF
TGTGCCACCAGTGATCCTAAAGGGCAGGGTATTTCCAATGAGCAGTTCTTC
>.|TRBV30|TRBD1|14|TRBJ1-5
CACKTGAGNQPQHF
TGTGCCTGCAAAACAGGGGCAGGGAATCAGCCCCAGCATTTT
>.|TRBV5-1|.|15|TRBJ2-5
CASSLGDAGQETQYF
TGCGCCAGCAGCTTGGGGGATGCGGGCCAAGAGACCCAGTACTTC
>.|TRBV27|.|13|TRBJ1-2
CASSKLTGDGYTF
TGTGCCAGCAGTAAACTTACAGGAGATGGCTACACCTTC
>once|TRBV4-2|.|15|TRBJ1-2
CASSREWTSLAGYTF
TGTGCCAGCAGCCGGGAATGGACTTCCCTGGCTGGCTACACCTTC
>.|TRBV11-2|.|14|TRBJ2-7
CASSPAANSYEQYF
TGTGCCAGCAGCCCGGCGGCGAATTCCTACGAGCAGTACTTC
>.|TRBV5-1|TRBD1|16|TRBJ2-3
CASSQGQQIPTDTQYF
TGCGCCAGCAGCCAGGGACAGCAAATTCCCACAGATACGCAGTATTTT
>.|TRBV5-4|.|15|TRBJ2-1
CASSLTGTTHNEQFF
TGTGCCAGCAGCTTGACCGGGACAACGCACAATGAGCAGTTCTTC
>.|TRBV10-3|TRBD1|15|TRBJ1-5
CAIRETGDSNQPQHF
TGTGCCATCAGGGAAACAGGGGATAGCAATCAGCCCCAGCATTTT
>.|TRBV7-2|.|13|TRBJ2-7
CASSFRDTSEQYF
TGTGCCAGCAGCTTTCGCGATACTAGCGAGCAGTACTTC
>.|TRBV3-1/TRBV3-2|.|13|TRBJ2-3
CASGRGGADTQYF
TGTGCCAGCGGTAGAGGGGGGGCAGATACGCAGTATTTT
>few|TRBV6-1|.|13|TRBJ2-7
CASSEVRWYEQYF
TGTGCCAGCAGTGAGGTCAGATGGTACGAGCAGTACTTC
>.|TRBV11-2|.|14|TRBJ2-7
CASSATGSINEQYF
TGTGCCAGCAGCGCCACAGGGTCCATAAACGAGCAGTACTTC
>.|TRBV27|.|14|TRBJ1-2
CASSLTGVGWGYTF
TGTGCCAGCAGTTTAACGGGGGTAGGTTGGGGCTACACCTTC